This T cell receptor (beta chain) was sequenced in a study of control samples from healthy donors and cancer patients. The table came from immunoSEQ multiplex PCR; TCRdb's copy has only in-frame clones and leaves some out. The table lists about 97,000 clones, 92% of them singletons. Germline CDR1 reads SGHVS; CDR2 reads FNYEAQ. The CDR3 loop spans 17 amino acids. V was trimmed by 5 bases and J by 0 bases, leaving 16 bases between them. V and J are TRBV7-6 and TRBJ1-4; possibly TRBD1 for D (5 bases). The source of this sequence is a woman aged 18-35 years in good health. The sequenced sample was blood. CDR3 in DNA: TGTGCCAGCAGCGCAACCTGGGGACCTGCAACTAATGAAAAACTGTTTTTT. Encoded protein: CASSATWGPATNEKLFF.